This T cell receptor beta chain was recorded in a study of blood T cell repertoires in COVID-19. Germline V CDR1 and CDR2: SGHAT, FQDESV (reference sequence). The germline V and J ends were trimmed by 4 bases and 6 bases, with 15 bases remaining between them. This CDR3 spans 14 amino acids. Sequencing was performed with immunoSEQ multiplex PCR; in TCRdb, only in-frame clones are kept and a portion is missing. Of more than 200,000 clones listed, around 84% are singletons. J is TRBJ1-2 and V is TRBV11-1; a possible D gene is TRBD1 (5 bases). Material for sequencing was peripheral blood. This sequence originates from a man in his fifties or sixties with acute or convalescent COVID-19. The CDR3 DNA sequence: TGTGCCAGCAGCTCCAGGGTCATCTTTCATGGCTACACCTTC. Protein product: CASSSRVIFHGYTF.